What follows describes a single T cell receptor (beta chain). What it binds is unknown. TCRdb re-called the 5' RACE reads with MiXCR, one entry per CDR3 protein. In the table there are 600,000 to 850,000 distinct CDR3 sequences, around a sixth of which are singletons. The germline gives CDR1 LGHNA, CDR2 YSLEER. The CDR3 loop spans 20 amino acids. V lost 4 bases to trimming and J lost 0 bases, with 25 bases between them. This entry comes from a study of identical twins. Overall study findings and caveats: Findings depended on cross-sectional statistics rather than tracking the same donors. Where beta out-of-frame sequences were concerned, excess twin sharing was weaker. Models underpredicted monozygotic twin sharing of out-of-frame TCR alpha.

The sample was also linked to a second study, of T cells expressing NK-cell markers. As that study records: Sorted T-cell subsets CD3+CD56+NKG2C+, CD3+CD56+NKG2C- and CD3+CD56-NKG2C+ were TCR beta-sequenced.

The sample comprised PBMCs. The V call is TRBV4-3, the J call TRBJ2-1; D may be TRBD1 (6 bases). The clonotype comes from a woman younger than 30 in good health. CDR3 in DNA: TGCGCCAGCAGCCCCCAAGGGGGAGCCGATTTTATCAGCTCCTACAATGAGCAGTTCTTC. Protein sequence: CASSPQGGADFISSYNEQFF.